This T cell receptor (beta chain) was sequenced during a study of glioma-infiltrating T cells. The study, taken as a whole, reports: Tissue and blood shared very few CDR3 sequences. Non-neoplastic patients had below-expected tissue-blood divergence, while all gliomas exceeded expectation.

TCR alpha and beta CDR3 regions were amplified from RNA using iRepertoire nested multiplex PCR. Tissue mRNA or PBMC total RNA, 100-400 ng, went into one-step reverse transcription and amplification. TCRdb ran MiXCR on the multiplex PCR reads and lists one entry per CDR3 protein. The table records some 160,000 distinct CDR3 sequences, around 40% of them present only once. As regards this clonotype: Its antigen is unknown.

Germline CDR1 is MDHEN and CDR2 is SYDVKM. The CDR3 totals 13 residues. V lost 9 bases, J lost 1 base, and 10 bases lay in between. The chain couples TRBV28 to TRBJ2-1, with no clear D. The TCR was taken from a human donor with low-grade glioma or glioblastoma, undergoing nonglioma brain surgery, or in good health (not recorded which). Sequencing was performed on glioma tissue, nonneoplastic brain tissue, or PBMCs (not recorded which). The CDR3 DNA reads TGTGCCAGTAGTGGCGCGTCCTACAATGAGCAGTTCTTC. Translation: CASSGASYNEQFF.